One and the same sample provided the 18 T cell receptor beta chains below, sequenced in a study of T cells after yellow fever vaccination. One entry per CDR3 protein, called by TCRdb with MiXCR from the 5' RACE reads. The table has 300,000 to 350,000 distinct CDR3 sequences, about 10% seen once. This specimen consisted of CD4+ T cells sorted from PBMCs, obtained 45 days after the yellow fever booster vaccination. The receptor set was obtained from a man younger than 35 who received the YFV17D yellow fever vaccine.

This clonotype appeared a few times. The chain carries TRBV15 and TRBJ1-2; D is undetermined. The CDR3 runs to 13 residues. Trimming took 2 bases from V and 1 from J, leaving 5 bases between them. Germline V gene sequence: CDR1 LNHNV, CDR2 YYDKDF (reference sequence). The CDR3 spells CATSRLINYGYTF. The DNA of the CDR3 is TGTGCCACCAGCAGATTGATTAACTATGGCTACACCTTC. Together with reference TRBV15 and TRBJ1-2, the CDR3 gives the full variable domain: DAMVIQNPRYQVTQFGKPVTLSCSQTLNHNVMYWYQQKSSQAPKLLFHYYDKDFNNEADTPDNFQSRRPNTSFCFLDIRSPGLGDTAMYLCATSRLINYGYTFGSGTRLTVV.

This clonotype was observed many times. The chain uses TRBV27 and TRBJ1-6; D gene uncertain. This CDR3 contains 13 residues. Germline-derived CDR1 and CDR2 are MNHEY and SMNVEV (reference sequence). Trimming took off 6 bases at V and 10 bases at J, with 13 bases between the two ends. CDR3 region: CASSPQSYSPLHF. The CDR3 DNA is TGTGCCAGCAGCCCCCAGTCTTACTCACCCCTCCACTTT.

There are a few counts of this clonotype. The chain carries TRBV7-2 and TRBJ1-5; tentative D call: TRBD1 (5 bases). With 4 bases removed from V and 4 bases from J, the gap between germline ends came to 14 bases. Germline loops: CDR1 SGHTA, CDR2 FQGNSA. The CDR3 sequence is 15 residues long. The CDR3 region has the DNA TGTGCCAGCAGCTCCAGGGAGATTTGGAATCAGCCCCAGCATTTT. Translating gives CASSSREIWNQPQHF.

This clonotype was counted a few times. The chain recombines TRBV5-1 with TRBJ2-3; tentatively, D is TRBD1 (6 bases). Per germline, CDR1 SGHRS and CDR2 YFSETQ. The CDR3 consists of 15 residues. V was shortened by 3 bases and J by 2 bases, with 13 bases between the two germline ends. CDR3 sequence reads: CASSSPTGATDTQYF. The CDR3 region has the DNA TGCGCCAGCAGCTCACCGACAGGAGCCACAGATACGCAGTATTTT.

This clonotype was recorded a few times. The rearrangement joins TRBV7-9 to TRBJ1-1; D call uncertain. Trimming removed 3 bases from V and 0 bases from J, with 11 bases in between. The CDR3 length is 15 residues. Germline CDR1 is SEHNR and CDR2 is FQNEAQ (reference sequence). The CDR3 nucleotides are TGTGCCAGCAGCTTCGGACGAGCAGTGAACACTGAAGCTTTCTTT. Residues: CASSFGRAVNTEAFF.

The rearrangement links TRBV6-5 to TRBJ1-6, with D perhaps TRBD1 (5 bases). The CDR3 loop spans 16 amino acids. The V end was cut by 6 bases, the J end by 0 bases, with 12 bases between. Looked up from germline, CDR1 is MNHEY and CDR2 is SVGAGI. The CDR3 reads CASRWDSTSYNSPLHF. DNA for the CDR3: TGTGCCAGCAGGTGGGACTCAACCTCCTATAATTCACCCCTCCACTTT.

This clonotype has at least ten counts. The J gene is TRBJ2-5, the V gene TRBV4-3; TRBD1 aligns across 9 bases. The CDR3 loop spans 15 amino acids. V was pared by 4 bases and J by 3 bases, with 6 bases of the junction left unmatched. Germline assignment: CDR1 LGHNA and CDR2 YSLEER. The CDR3 loop is CASSPRTGAEETQYF. The CDR3 bases are TGCGCCAGCAGCCCGCGGACAGGGGCGGAAGAGACCCAGTACTTC.

The chain employs TRBV6-1 and TRBJ1-1; the D gene is possibly TRBD1 (5 bases). The V end lost 5 bases, the J end lost 3 bases, and 10 bases lay between the germline ends. Germline V gene data show CDR1 as MNHNS and CDR2 as SASEGT. The CDR3 spans 13 residues. CDR3 sequence (DNA): TGTGCCAGCAGTAATACGGGGGACACTGAAGCTTTCTTT. Its translation: CASSNTGDTEAFF.

This clonotype occurred many times. The chain recombines TRBV20-1 with TRBJ2-3, with 12 bases fitting TRBD2. There are 16 residues in the CDR3. The trim removed 0 bases at V and 4 bases at J, leaving 5 bases unmatched. Germline values: CDR1 DFQATT, CDR2 SNEGSKA (reference sequence). CDR3 in DNA: TGCAGTGCTAGAGATCGGCGACTAGCGGGGGCAGATACGCAGTATTTT. Encoded protein: CSARDRRLAGADTQYF.

The gene calls are TRBV6-5 and TRBJ2-3, with D hard to call. The CDR3 covers 15 residues. V was cut by 4 bases and J by 1 base, with 12 bases left in between. In germline, CDR1 is MNHEY, CDR2 SVGAGI. This chain's CDR3 is CASSFGSAGTDTQYF. CDR3 coding DNA: TGTGCCAGCAGTTTCGGGTCGGCGGGCACAGATACGCAGTATTTT.

This clonotype occurred many times. J is TRBJ2-7 and V is TRBV7-9; tentatively, D is TRBD1 (5 bases). Trimming removed 1 base at V and 5 bases at J, with 12 bases between. The CDR3 totals 14 residues. Germline assignment: CDR1 SEHNR and CDR2 FQNEAQ (reference sequence). The CDR3 sequence is CASSLGSGRNEQYF. The CDR3 DNA reads as TGTGCCAGCAGCTTAGGGTCAGGGCGGAACGAGCAGTACTTC. Based on the CDR3 plus reference TRBV7-9 and TRBJ2-7, the full variable domain is DTGVSQNPRHKITKRGQNVTFRCDPISEHNRLYWYRQTLGQGPEFLTYFQNEAQLEKSRLLSDRFSAERPKGSFSTLEIQRTEQGDSAMYLCASSLGSGRNEQYFGPGTRLTVT.

The rearrangement uses TRBV7-8 and TRBJ2-2, with D unclear. Trimming stripped 2 bases from V and 1 base from J, with 5 bases between. The CDR3 length is 14 residues. CDR1 is SGHVS, CDR2 FQNEAQ, per germline. In nucleotides, the CDR3 is TGTGCCAGCAGCTTATCAAAGAACACCGGGGAGCTGTTTTTT. Translated: CASSLSKNTGELFF.

CDR3: CASSLPRDSLSSTDTQYF. DNA of the CDR3: TGTGCCAGCAGCTTACCGAGGGACTCCCTGTCAAGCACAGATACGCAGTATTTT. The chain is built from TRBV7-9 and TRBJ2-3, with D possibly TRBD2 on 6 matching bases. V was shortened by 2 bases and J by 0 bases, with 18 bases between the two germline ends. This CDR3 region has 18 residues. The germline V gene encodes CDR1 SEHNR and CDR2 FQNEAQ (reference sequence).

The chain couples TRBV5-1 to TRBJ2-5, with a tentative D call TRBD2 (5 bases). Trimming removed 2 bases from V and 3 bases from J, with 8 bases in between. The CDR3 sequence is 13 residues long. The germline CDR1 and CDR2 sequences are SGHRS and YFSETQ. The CDR3, as DNA: TGCGCCAGCAGCTTTGGTAGCGAAGAGACCCAGTACTTC. It is translated as CASSFGSEETQYF. The variable domain in full, completed from reference TRBV5-1 and TRBJ2-5, reads KAGVTQTPRYLIKTRGQQVTLSCSPISGHRSVSWYQQTPGQGLQFLFEYFSETQRNKGNFPGRFSGRQFSNSRSEMNVSTLELGDSALYLCASSFGSEETQYFGPGTRLLVL.

This chain uses TRBV15 with TRBJ2-3; D assignment may be TRBD1 or TRBD2 (5 bases each). The V gene's germline CDR1 is LNHNV and CDR2 YYDKDF (reference sequence). The V and J ends lost 5 bases and 5 bases respectively, with 11 bases between them. This CDR3 region has 13 residues. CDR3 bases: TGTGCCACCAGCCCCGGGGCCCGAGATACGCAGTATTTT. Translating gives CATSPGARDTQYF.

This chain uses TRBV6-2 or TRBV6-3 with TRBJ2-2, with 7 positions matching TRBD1. The CDR3 consists of 14 residues. CDR1 is MNHEY, CDR2 SVGEGT, per germline. V shed 8 bases and J 2 bases; nucleotides not matched to a gene: 5. CDR3 in DNA: TGTGCCAGCGGAAGACAGGGAAACACCGGGGAGCTGTTTTTT. Amino acid sequence: CASGRQGNTGELFF.

The V and J genes are TRBV20-1 and TRBJ1-2; weak D call: TRBD1 (6 bases). The CDR3 covers 15 residues. Germline V gene lookup returns CDR1 DFQATT and CDR2 SNEGSKA (reference sequence). V lost 0 bases, J lost 3 bases, and 14 bases lay in between. The CDR3 DNA follows: TGCAGTGCTAGAGATACAGGGTTGGGGGACTATGGCTACACCTTC. Protein sequence: CSARDTGLGDYGYTF.

This clonotype was seen a few times. V is TRBV2 and J is TRBJ2-5; D is possibly TRBD1 (6 bases). Germline-derived CDR1 and CDR2 are SNHLY and FYNNEI. CDR3 length: 14 amino acids. The V gene lost 4 bases and the J gene lost 2 bases, with 11 bases spanning the gap. The DNA of the CDR3 is TGTGCCAGCAGTGCCGACAGGCATCAAGAGACCCAGTACTTC. As protein: CASSADRHQETQYF.